This TCR beta chain was documented in a study of technical replicates of blood from several donors. The ends lost 4 bases at V and 2 bases at J; junction bases unmatched: 6. This CDR3 is 15 amino acids long. Germline CDR1 reads KGHSH; CDR2 reads LQKENI. The method was immunoSEQ multiplex PCR; TCRdb's version includes in-frame clones alone and lacks a portion of them. The sample yields some 70,000 clones, about 97% seen once. The TCR comes from a human donor in good health. This sequence joins TRBV18 and TRBJ2-7, with 9 bases identical to TRBD1. Sequenced input: T cells isolated from PBMCs. The CDR3 sequence: CASSLTRDRAYEQYF. The CDR3 region has the DNA TGTGCCAGCTCACTGACCCGGGACAGGGCCTACGAGCAGTACTTC.